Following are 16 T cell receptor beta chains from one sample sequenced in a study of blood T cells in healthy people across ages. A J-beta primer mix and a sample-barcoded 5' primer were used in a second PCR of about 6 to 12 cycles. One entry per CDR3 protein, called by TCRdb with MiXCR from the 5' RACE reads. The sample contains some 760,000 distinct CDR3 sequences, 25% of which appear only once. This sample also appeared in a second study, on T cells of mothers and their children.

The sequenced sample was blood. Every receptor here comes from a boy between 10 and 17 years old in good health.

CDR3 coding DNA: TGTGCCAGCAGTTCCGGACAGGGACGGGGCTACACCTTC. Amino acid sequence: CASSSGQGRGYTF. The chain has TRBV12-3 or TRBV12-4 and TRBJ1-2; TRBD1 agrees at 8 bases. Trimming at V came to 4 bases and at J to 8 bases, leaving 6 bases not matched to a gene. The CDR3 is 13 amino acids.

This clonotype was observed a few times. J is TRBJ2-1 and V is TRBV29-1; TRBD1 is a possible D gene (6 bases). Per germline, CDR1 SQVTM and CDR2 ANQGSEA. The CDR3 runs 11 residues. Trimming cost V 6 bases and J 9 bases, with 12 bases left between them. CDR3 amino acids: CSVGRGGEQFF. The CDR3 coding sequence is TGCAGCGTCGGAAGAGGGGGTGAGCAGTTCTTC.

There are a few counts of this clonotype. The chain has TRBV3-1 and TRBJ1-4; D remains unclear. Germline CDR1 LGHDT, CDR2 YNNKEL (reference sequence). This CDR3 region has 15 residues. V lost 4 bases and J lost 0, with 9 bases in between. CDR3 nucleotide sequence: TGTGCCAGCAGCCGCGCCGGGCCAACTAATGAAAAACTGTTTTTT. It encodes CASSRAGPTNEKLFF.

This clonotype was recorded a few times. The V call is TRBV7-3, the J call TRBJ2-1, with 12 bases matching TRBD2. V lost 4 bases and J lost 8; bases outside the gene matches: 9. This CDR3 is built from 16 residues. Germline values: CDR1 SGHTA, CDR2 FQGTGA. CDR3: CASSSLLAGGPDEQFF. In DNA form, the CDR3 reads TGTGCCAGCAGCTCCCTTCTAGCGGGAGGGCCAGATGAGCAGTTCTTC.

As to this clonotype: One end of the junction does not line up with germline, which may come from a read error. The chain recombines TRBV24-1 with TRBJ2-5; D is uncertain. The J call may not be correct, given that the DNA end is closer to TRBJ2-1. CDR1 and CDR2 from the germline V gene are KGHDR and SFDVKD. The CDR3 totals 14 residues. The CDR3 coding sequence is TGTGCCACCAGCGATTCTAAGGGCTACCATGAGCAGTTCTTC. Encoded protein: CATSDSKGYHEQFF.

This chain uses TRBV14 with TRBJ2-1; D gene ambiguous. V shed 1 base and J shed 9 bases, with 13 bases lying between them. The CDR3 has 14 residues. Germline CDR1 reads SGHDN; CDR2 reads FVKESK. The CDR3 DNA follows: TGTGCCAGCAGCCAAGCCCGACTCGCCGGTGAGCAGTTCTTC. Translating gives CASSQARLAGEQFF.

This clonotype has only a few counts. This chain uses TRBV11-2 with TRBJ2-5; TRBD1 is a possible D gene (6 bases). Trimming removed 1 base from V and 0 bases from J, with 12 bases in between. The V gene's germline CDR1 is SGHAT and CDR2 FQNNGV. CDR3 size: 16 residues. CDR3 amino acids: CASSLGGQKYQETQYF. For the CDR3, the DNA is TGTGCCAGCAGCTTAGGAGGACAGAAATACCAAGAGACCCAGTACTTC. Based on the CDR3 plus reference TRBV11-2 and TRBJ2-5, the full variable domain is EAGVAQSPRYKIIEKRQSVAFWCNPISGHATLYWYQQILGQGPKLLIQFQNNGVVDDSQLPKDRFSAERLKGVDSTLKIQPAKLEDSAVYLCASSLGGQKYQETQYFGPGTRLLVL.

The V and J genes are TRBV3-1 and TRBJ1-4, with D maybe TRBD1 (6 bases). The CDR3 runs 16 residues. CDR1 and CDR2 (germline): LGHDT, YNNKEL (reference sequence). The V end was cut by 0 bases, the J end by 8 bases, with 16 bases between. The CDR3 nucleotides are TGTGCCAGCAGCCAAGATTTGGAACAGGGTAGAGAAAAACTGTTTTTT. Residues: CASSQDLEQGREKLFF.

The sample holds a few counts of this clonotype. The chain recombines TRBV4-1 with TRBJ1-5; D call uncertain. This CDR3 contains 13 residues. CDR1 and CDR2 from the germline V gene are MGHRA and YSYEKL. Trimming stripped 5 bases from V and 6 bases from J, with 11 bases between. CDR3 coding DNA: TGCGCCAGCAGCAAATCCGTCTCTCAGCCCCAGCATTTT. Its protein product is CASSKSVSQPQHF.

As DNA, the CDR3 is TGTGCCAGCACCCCTATTCCGGACAGTCCGGAGACCCAGTACTTC. It codes for CASTPIPDSPETQYF. The chain recombines TRBV12-3 or TRBV12-4 with TRBJ2-5; weak D call: TRBD1 (6 bases). Trimming shortened V by 7 bases and J by 5 bases, and 20 bases separated the two germline ends. The CDR3 loop spans 15 amino acids.

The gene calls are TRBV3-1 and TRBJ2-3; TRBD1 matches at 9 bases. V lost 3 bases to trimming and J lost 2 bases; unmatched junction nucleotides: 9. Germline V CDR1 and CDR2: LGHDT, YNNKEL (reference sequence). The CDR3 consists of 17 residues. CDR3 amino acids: CASSQVPGQGNTDTQYF. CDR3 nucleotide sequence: TGTGCCAGCAGCCAGGTACCGGGACAGGGAAACACAGATACGCAGTATTTT.

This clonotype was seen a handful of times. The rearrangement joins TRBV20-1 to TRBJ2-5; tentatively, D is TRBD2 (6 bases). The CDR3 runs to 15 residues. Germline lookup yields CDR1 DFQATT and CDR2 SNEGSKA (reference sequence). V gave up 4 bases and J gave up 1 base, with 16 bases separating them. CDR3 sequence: CSATPAAGSQETQYF. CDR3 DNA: TGCAGTGCTACCCCCGCAGCGGGCTCCCAAGAGACCCAGTACTTC.

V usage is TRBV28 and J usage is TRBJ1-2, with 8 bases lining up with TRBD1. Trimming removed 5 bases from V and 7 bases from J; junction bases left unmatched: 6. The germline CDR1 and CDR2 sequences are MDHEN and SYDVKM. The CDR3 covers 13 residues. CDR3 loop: CASSPDRVVGYTF. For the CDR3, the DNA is TGTGCCAGCAGTCCGGACAGGGTTGTTGGCTACACCTTC.

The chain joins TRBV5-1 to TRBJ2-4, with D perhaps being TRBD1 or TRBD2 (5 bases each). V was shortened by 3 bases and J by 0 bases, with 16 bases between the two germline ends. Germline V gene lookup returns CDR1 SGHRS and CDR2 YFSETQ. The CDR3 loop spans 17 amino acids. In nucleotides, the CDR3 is TGCGCCAGCAGCTATGGTGGGCAGGGACCAGCCAAAAACATTCAGTACTTC. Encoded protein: CASSYGGQGPAKNIQYF.

CDR3 sequence (DNA): TGTGCCACCCAAAGAGCGGGGGGCTACGAGCAGTACTTC. Protein sequence: CATQRAGGYEQYF. J is TRBJ2-5 and V is TRBV6-5, with 9 bases lining up with TRBD2. The DNA end is a closer match to TRBJ2-7, so the J assignment may be wrong. This CDR3 is built from 13 residues. Per germline, CDR1 MNHEY and CDR2 SVGAGI.

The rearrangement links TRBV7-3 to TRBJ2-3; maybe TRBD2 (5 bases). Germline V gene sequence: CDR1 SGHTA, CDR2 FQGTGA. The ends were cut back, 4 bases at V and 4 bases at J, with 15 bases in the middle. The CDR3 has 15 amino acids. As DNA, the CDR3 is TGTGCCAGCAGCTCCCTACTAGACTACGCAGATACGCAGTATTTT. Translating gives CASSSLLDYADTQYF. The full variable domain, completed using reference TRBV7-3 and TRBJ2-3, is GAGVSQTPSNKVTEKGKYVELRCDPISGHTALYWYRQSLGQGPEFLIYFQGTGAADDSGLPNDRFFAVRPEGSVSTLKIQRTERGDSAVYLCASSSLLDYADTQYFGPGTRLTVL.